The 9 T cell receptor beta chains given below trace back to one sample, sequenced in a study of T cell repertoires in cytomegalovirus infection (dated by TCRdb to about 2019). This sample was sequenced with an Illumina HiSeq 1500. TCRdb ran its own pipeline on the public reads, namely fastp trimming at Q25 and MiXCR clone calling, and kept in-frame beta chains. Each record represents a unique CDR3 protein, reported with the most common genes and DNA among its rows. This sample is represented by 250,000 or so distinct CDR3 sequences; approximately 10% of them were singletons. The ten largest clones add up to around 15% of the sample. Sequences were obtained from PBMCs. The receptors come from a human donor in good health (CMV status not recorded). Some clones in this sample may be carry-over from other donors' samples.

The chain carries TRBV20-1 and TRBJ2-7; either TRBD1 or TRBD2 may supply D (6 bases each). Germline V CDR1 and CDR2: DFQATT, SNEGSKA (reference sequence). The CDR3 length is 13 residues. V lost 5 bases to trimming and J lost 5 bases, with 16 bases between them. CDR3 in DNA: TGCAGTGCTCGACCTAGGGGGGCCCACGAGCAGTACTTC. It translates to CSARPRGAHEQYF.

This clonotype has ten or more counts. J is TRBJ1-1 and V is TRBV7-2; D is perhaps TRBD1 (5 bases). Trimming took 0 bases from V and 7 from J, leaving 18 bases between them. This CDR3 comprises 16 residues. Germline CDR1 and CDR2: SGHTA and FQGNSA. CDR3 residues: CASSLAKAGLRGEAFF. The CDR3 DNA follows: TGTGCCAGCAGCTTAGCGAAGGCGGGTCTTAGGGGTGAAGCTTTCTTT.

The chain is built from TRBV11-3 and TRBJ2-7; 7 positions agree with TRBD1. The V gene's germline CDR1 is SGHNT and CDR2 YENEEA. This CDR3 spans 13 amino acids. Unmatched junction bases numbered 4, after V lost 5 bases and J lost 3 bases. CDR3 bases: TGTGCCAGCAGCCCCGGACAGGACTACGAGCAGTACTTC. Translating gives CASSPGQDYEQYF.

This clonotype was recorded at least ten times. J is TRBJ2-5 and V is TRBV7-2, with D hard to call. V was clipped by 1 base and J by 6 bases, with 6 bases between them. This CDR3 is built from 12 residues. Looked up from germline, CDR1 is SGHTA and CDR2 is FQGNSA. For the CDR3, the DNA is TGTGCCAGCAGCTTAGATAGAAAGACCCAGTACTTC. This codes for CASSLDRKTQYF.

The DNA for the CDR3 is TGCGCCAGCAGCTTGGGGGAATTTGAGGATACGCAGTATTTT. Its protein product is CASSLGEFEDTQYF. V is TRBV4-1 and J is TRBJ2-3; D assignment may be TRBD1 or TRBD2 (5 bases each). There are 14 residues in the CDR3. The germline gives CDR1 MGHRA, CDR2 YSYEKL. The ends were cut back, 5 bases at V and 6 bases at J, with 15 bases in the middle.

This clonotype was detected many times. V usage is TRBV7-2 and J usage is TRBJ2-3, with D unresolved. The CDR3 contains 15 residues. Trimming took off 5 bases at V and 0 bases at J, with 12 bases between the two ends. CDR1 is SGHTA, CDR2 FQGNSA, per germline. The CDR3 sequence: CASSVTNPSTDTQYF. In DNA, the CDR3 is TGTGCCAGCAGCGTTACCAACCCTAGCACAGATACGCAGTATTTT. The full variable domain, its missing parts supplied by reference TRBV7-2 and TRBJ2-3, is GAGVSQSPSNKVTEKGKDVELRCDPISGHTALYWYRQSLGQGLEFLIYFQGNSAPDKSGLPSDRFSAERTGGSVSTLTIQRTQQEDSAVYLCASSVTNPSTDTQYFGPGTRLTVL.

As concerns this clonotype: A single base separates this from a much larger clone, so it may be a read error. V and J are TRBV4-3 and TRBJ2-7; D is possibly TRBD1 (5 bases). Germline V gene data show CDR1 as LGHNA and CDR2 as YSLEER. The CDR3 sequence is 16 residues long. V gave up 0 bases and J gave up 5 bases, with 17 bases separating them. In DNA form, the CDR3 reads TGCGCCAGCAGCCAAGATCGGACGACAGTCAACAACGAGCAGTACTTC. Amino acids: CASSQDRTTVNNEQYF.

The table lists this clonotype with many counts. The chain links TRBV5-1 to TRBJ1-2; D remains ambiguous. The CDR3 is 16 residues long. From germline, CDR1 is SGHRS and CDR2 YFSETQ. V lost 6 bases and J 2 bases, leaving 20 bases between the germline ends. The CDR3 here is CASMDAVGSRNYGYTF. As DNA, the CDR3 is TGCGCCAGCATGGATGCCGTTGGGTCCAGAAACTATGGCTACACCTTC.

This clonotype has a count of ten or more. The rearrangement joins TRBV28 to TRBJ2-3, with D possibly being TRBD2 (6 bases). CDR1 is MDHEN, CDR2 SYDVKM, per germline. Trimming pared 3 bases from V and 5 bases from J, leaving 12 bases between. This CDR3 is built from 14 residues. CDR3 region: CASSLRSGEDTQYF. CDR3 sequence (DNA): TGTGCCAGCAGTTTGCGCTCGGGGGAAGATACGCAGTATTTT.